This T cell receptor beta chain was captured by sequencing in a study of blood T cell repertoires in COVID-19 (dated by TCRdb to the early 2020s). Concerning the study at large: Collaborator samples came from the United States, Italy and Spain and covered acute and convalescent phases of COVID-19. The material from the prospective study consisted of cDNA or gDNA derived from T cells, B-cell-depleted T cells, or PBMCs. Deeply sampled blood TCRbeta repertoires from subjects exposed to, actively infected with, or recovered from COVID-19 were included in the dataset. The repertoires were released in a freely available public database intended as a resource for research on the immune response to SARS-CoV-2. The samples were drawn from two sources: the first 160 participants of the ongoing ImmuneRACE study, and fewer than 1,500 subjects contributed by 6 global collaborators. The sample metadata nearly always contained a de-identified subject ID, COVID-19 status, age in years and sex. Where available, HLA class I and class II types were taken from metadata supplied by the sample provider and were not determined by assay-based typing.

The immunoSEQ Assay, a bias-controlled multiplex PCR, was used to amplify TCRbeta CDR3 regions from genomic DNA. On the study's bioinformatics: The number of nucleated cells in each sample was estimated from the amplification of reference gene primers within the assay. To quantify the absolute abundance of each unique TCRbeta CDR3 rearrangement, sequence reads were collapsed and filtered. For each sample, productive Simpson clonality was calculated by taking the square root of Simpson's diversity index across productive rearrangements. TCRdb stores this immuneACCESS table with in-frame sequences only. Part of the clones is absent; in the studies checked, under half of the shortfall reflects unresolved V genes, and no reason is known for the rest. V and J calls and clone size are given by that table; D and trimming were obtained from the DNA. This sample has roughly 86,000 clones in its table, and about four fifths of those were observed once. 2% to 2.5% of the sample rests with the top ten.

Overall study results and their limits: The amount of clinical and demographic metadata varied by source and participant and was provided uncurated.

Sequences SEHNR (CDR1) and FQNEAQ (CDR2) are obtained from the germline V gene (reference sequence). Inclusive of the bounding cysteine and phenylalanine, the CDR3 is 13 residues long. Kept here is only the CDR3 DNA, which spans 39 bases and is read in frame from base 1. Trimming takes 2 bases off V and 9 bases off J; junction bases not matched to a gene: 6. Whole blood was collected in K2EDTA tubes by collaborating institutions according to the institutions' own protocols. For TCRbeta analysis, collaborators shipped samples in one of three forms: frozen whole blood, isolated PBMCs, or DNA extracted from either of those sample types. As regards this clone: The antigen it recognizes is unknown. No per-base quality is available; no much larger clone lies one base away.

The sample was peripheral blood. This sequence originates from a woman in her 70s with acute or convalescent COVID-19. The chain uses TRBV7-9 and TRBJ1-1; 7 central nucleotides agree with TRBD1. The CDR3 here reads CASSLLEQGKAFF. In nucleotide form, the sequence is TGTGCCAGCAGCTTACTGGAACAGGGGAAAGCTTTCTTT.